This T cell receptor beta chain comes out of a study of monozygotic twins with inflammatory bowel disease. Through template switching, UMIs that included a 6-nucleotide sample barcode were added. TCRdb re-called the 5' RACE reads, yielding one record per CDR3 amino acid sequence without DNA. The clone table shows approximately 150,000 distinct CDR3 sequences, with the ten largest holding 2% to 3%. Blood (approximately 2.3 ml) was collected from every donor individually. CDR3 size: 16 residues. CDR1 is LGHNA, CDR2 YSLEER, per germline. The sequence came from a human donor with ulcerative colitis or Crohn's disease, or a healthy co-twin of an affected twin (not recorded which). Sequenced sample: blood. The chain couples TRBV4-3 to TRBJ2-7. CDR3: CASSRVSDGSSYEQYF.